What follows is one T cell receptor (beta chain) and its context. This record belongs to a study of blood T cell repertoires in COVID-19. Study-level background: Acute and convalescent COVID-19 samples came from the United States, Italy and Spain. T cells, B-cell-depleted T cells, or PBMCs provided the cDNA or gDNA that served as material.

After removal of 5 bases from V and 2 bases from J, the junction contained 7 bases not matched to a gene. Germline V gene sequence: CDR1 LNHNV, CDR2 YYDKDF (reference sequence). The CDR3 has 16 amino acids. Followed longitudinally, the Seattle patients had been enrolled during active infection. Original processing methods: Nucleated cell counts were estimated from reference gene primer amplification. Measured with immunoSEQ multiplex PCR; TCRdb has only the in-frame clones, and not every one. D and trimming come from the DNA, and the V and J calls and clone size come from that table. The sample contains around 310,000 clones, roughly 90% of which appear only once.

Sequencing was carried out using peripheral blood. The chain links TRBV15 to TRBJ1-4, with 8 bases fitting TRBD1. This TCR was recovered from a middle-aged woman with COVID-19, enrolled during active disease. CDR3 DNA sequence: TGTGCCACCAGCGAAGGACAGGGTTGGACTAATGAAAAACTGTTTTTT. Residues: CATSEGQGWTNEKLFF.